These 20 T cell receptor beta chains were sequenced from one sample in a study of cytomegalovirus exposure and HLA in healthy donors (dated by TCRdb to 2015 to 2018). The method behind the library was the immunoSEQ multiplex PCR assay. The multiplex PCR relied on a mix of 60 forward primers for TCR Vbeta segments and 13 reverse primers for TCR Jbeta segments. Imported from immuneACCESS, the table was reduced by TCRdb to in-frame sequences with V and J called. These copies leave out some clones; in studies compared against another copy, an unresolved V gene accounts for under half, and the cause of the remainder is not known. This sample has roughly 180,000 clones in its table, and approximately 9.5% of those were observed once. Approximately 1.5% of the sample is taken by the ten largest. Source material: PBMCs. These receptor sequences come from a woman in her 30s in good health and CMV-seropositive.

This clone showed up just a few times. The CDR3 region is CASSLTGTGGKNPYEQYF. CDR3 nucleotide sequence: TGTGCCAGCAGCTTGACCGGGACAGGGGGAAAGAATCCCTACGAGCAGTACTTC. The rearrangement links TRBV7-3 to TRBJ2-7; TRBD1 matches at 11 bases. The CDR3 is made up of 18 amino acids. CDR1 is SGHTA, CDR2 FQGTGA, per germline. Unmatched junction bases numbered 12, after V lost 3 bases and J lost 2 bases.

In its sample, this clone was seen a few times. The chain recombines TRBV19 with TRBJ1-1; weak D call: TRBD1 (5 bases). The CDR3 is made up of 16 amino acids. V gave up 3 bases and J gave up 0 bases, with 14 bases separating them. In germline, CDR1 is LNHDA, CDR2 SQIVND (reference sequence). The CDR3 sequence: CASSIVREEVNTEAFF. CDR3 nucleotide sequence: TGTGCCAGTAGTATCGTCAGGGAAGAGGTGAACACTGAAGCTTTCTTT.

The chain couples TRBV6-5 to TRBJ2-5; a weak D match, TRBD1 (5 bases). CDR3 length equals 13 residues. Germline V gene lookup returns CDR1 MNHEY and CDR2 SVGAGI. Trimming left V 7 bases short and J 4 bases short, with 13 bases between. CDR3 amino acids: CASTGKGVETQYF. As DNA, the CDR3 is TGTGCCAGCACTGGGAAAGGGGTAGAGACCCAGTACTTC.

CDR3 nucleotide sequence: TGTGCCAGCAGTTACTCGAACTCTGATGCTAACTATGGCTACACCTTC. Translated: CASSYSNSDANYGYTF. This chain connects TRBV6-6 to TRBJ1-2; D not certain. Per germline, CDR1 MNHNY and CDR2 SVGAGI (reference sequence). Trimming pared 0 bases from V and 0 bases from J, leaving 11 bases between. This CDR3 spans 16 amino acids.

This clone has just a few counts. The rearrangement joins TRBV2 to TRBJ2-2, with D tentatively TRBD1 (6 bases). The CDR3 is 16 amino acids. V was trimmed by 4 bases and J by 8 bases, leaving 20 bases between them. Germline V lookup: CDR1 SNHLY, CDR2 FYNNEI. The CDR3 region is CASSGDGTNPRGELFF. CDR3 DNA: TGTGCCAGCAGTGGGGATGGGACAAACCCCAGAGGGGAGCTGTTTTTT.

This clone was picked up a small number of times. The V and J genes are TRBV9 and TRBJ1-3; 8 bases agree with TRBD1. The CDR3 sequence is 16 residues long. V was pared by 2 bases and J by 0 bases, with 4 bases of the junction left unmatched. Per the germline V gene, CDR1 is SGDLS and CDR2 is YYNGEE. The CDR3 loop is CASSVDRVSSGNTIYF. CDR3 DNA sequence: TGTGCCAGCAGCGTGGACAGGGTTAGCTCTGGAAACACCATATATTTT. Using reference TRBV9 and TRBJ1-3 for the parts outside the CDR3, the full variable domain is DSGVTQTPKHLITATGQRVTLRCSPRSGDLSVYWYQQSLDQGLQFLIQYYNGEERAKGNILERFSAQQFPDLHSELNLSSLELGDSALYFCASSVDRVSSGNTIYFGEGSWLTVV.

In DNA form, the CDR3 reads TGTGCCAGTACGAGGGTGCCAGATACGTCCTATGGCTACACCTTC. Protein product: CASTRVPDTSYGYTF. V and J are TRBV19 and TRBJ1-2; D unclear. Trimming took off 7 bases at V and 4 bases at J, with 19 bases between the two ends. The CDR3 totals 15 residues. Germline V gene lookup returns CDR1 LNHDA and CDR2 SQIVND (reference sequence).

This sequence joins TRBV5-1 and TRBJ2-2; D is possibly TRBD2 (6 bases). The CDR3 has 16 amino acids. Germline lookup yields CDR1 SGHRS and CDR2 YFSETQ. Trimming took off 3 bases at V and 8 bases at J, with 20 bases between the two ends. The CDR3 coding sequence is TGCGCCAGCAGCTCAGAAGGACGGGAGATCCGTGGGGAGCTGTTTTTT. Residues: CASSSEGREIRGELFF.

In its sample, this clone was seen a few times. The genes are TRBV19 and TRBJ2-4; D perhaps matches TRBD1 (5 bases). This CDR3 has 14 amino acids. The V and J ends lost 4 bases and 1 base respectively, with 8 bases between them. Germline CDR1 LNHDA, CDR2 SQIVND (reference sequence). The CDR3 protein is CASSKGYAKNIQYF. The CDR3 DNA sequence: TGTGCCAGTAGTAAGGGGTATGCCAAAAACATTCAGTACTTC.

This clone was recorded a few times. The CDR3 bases are TGTGCCAGCAGGGACAGGGGTATGAACACTGAAGCTTTCTTT. Its translation is CASRDRGMNTEAFF. The rearrangement uses TRBV2 and TRBJ1-1; TRBD1 matches at 9 bases. Trimming took 6 bases from V and 0 from J; bases not matched to a gene: 2. In germline, CDR1 is SNHLY, CDR2 FYNNEI. The CDR3 extends over 14 amino acids.

The chain carries TRBV6-1 and TRBJ2-7, with unresolved D. CDR1 is MNHNS, CDR2 SASEGT, per germline. V was clipped by 8 bases and J by 1 base, with 9 bases between them. The CDR3 covers 12 residues. CDR3 nucleotides: TGTGCCAGCTCTCCAGTTTCCTACGAGCAGTACTTC. The encoded protein is CASSPVSYEQYF.

There are a few counts of this clone. The chain uses TRBV9 and TRBJ2-4, with D perhaps TRBD2 (6 bases). Trimming took 0 bases from V and 2 from J, leaving 12 bases between them. Germline V gene data show CDR1 as SGDLS and CDR2 as YYNGEE. The CDR3 length is 16 residues. DNA for the CDR3: TGTGCCAGCAGCGTAGGTAGCGGCTCAACCAAAAACATTCAGTACTTC. Translation: CASSVGSGSTKNIQYF.

The chain employs TRBV7-2 and TRBJ2-1; 7 positions match TRBD2. CDR1 is SGHTA and CDR2 is FQGNSA in the germline V gene. This CDR3 contains 16 residues. After removal of 5 bases from V and 7 bases from J, the junction contained 14 bases not matched to a gene. The CDR3 DNA reads TGTGCCAGCAGCCCCAAGGACCGGGGGGTAGGGAATGAGCAGTTCTTC. Its translation: CASSPKDRGVGNEQFF.

In its sample, this clone was seen a few times. The rearrangement links TRBV6-5 to TRBJ2-7, with 7 bases that match TRBD1. Germline trimming cut 5 bases from V and 2 bases from J; bases unmatched to any gene: 3. The CDR3 is made up of 13 amino acids. The germline CDR1 and CDR2 sequences are MNHEY and SVGAGI. CDR3 nucleotide sequence: TGTGCCAGCAGTGGGACAGTTGCCTACGAGCAGTACTTC. Translation gives CASSGTVAYEQYF.

The genes are TRBV7-6 and TRBJ2-5; 8 bases map to TRBD1. This CDR3 spans 15 amino acids. The V gene end was trimmed by 4 bases and the J gene end by 3 bases; junction bases not matched to a gene: 7. Germline V CDR1 and CDR2: SGHVS, FNYEAQ. CDR3 in amino acids: CASSSGRGRKETQYF. Here the CDR3 DNA reads TGTGCCAGCAGCTCCGGCAGGGGGCGGAAAGAGACCCAGTACTTC.

The J gene is TRBJ1-1, the V gene TRBV25-1; 7 nucleotides line up with TRBD1. V gave up 5 bases and J gave up 1 base; unmatched junction bases: 4. Germline lookup yields CDR1 MGHDK and CDR2 SYGVNS. CDR3 length equals 14 residues. The CDR3 sequence is CASSPTGRNTEAFF. CDR3 bases: TGTGCCAGCAGTCCGACAGGGCGGAACACTGAAGCTTTCTTT.

The rearrangement joins TRBV5-1 to TRBJ2-3; 9 bases match TRBD2. In germline, CDR1 is SGHRS, CDR2 YFSETQ. The CDR3 has 18 amino acids. V shed 0 bases, J shed 1 base, and the junction held 9 bases outside the gene matches. DNA of the CDR3: TGCGCCAGCAGCTTGGCTCCCCTAGCGGGGAGGGGCACAGATACGCAGTATTTT. It encodes CASSLAPLAGRGTDTQYF. Complete variable domain (other parts from reference TRBV5-1 and TRBJ2-3): KAGVTQTPRYLIKTRGQQVTLSCSPISGHRSVSWYQQTPGQGLQFLFEYFSETQRNKGNFPGRFSGRQFSNSRSEMNVSTLELGDSALYLCASSLAPLAGRGTDTQYFGPGTRLTVL.

The chain has TRBV4-1 and TRBJ1-1, with no clear D. The CDR3 length is 13 residues. The ends were cut back, 2 bases at V and 3 bases at J, with 7 bases in the middle. Germline V lookup: CDR1 MGHRA, CDR2 YSYEKL. The CDR3: CASSQTRDTEAFF. Here the CDR3 DNA reads TGCGCCAGCAGCCAAACCCGGGACACTGAAGCTTTCTTT.

This sequence joins TRBV7-9 and TRBJ2-1; TRBD2 aligns across 7 bases. The CDR3 is made up of 14 amino acids. Trimming took 1 base from V and 4 from J; bases not matched to a gene: 1. CDR1 SEHNR and CDR2 FQNEAQ come from the germline V gene (reference sequence). CDR3 sequence: CASSLGGGYNEQFF. The CDR3, as DNA: TGTGCCAGCAGCTTAGGGGGGGGTTACAATGAGCAGTTCTTC.

This clone was detected a few times. The chain joins TRBV5-4 to TRBJ2-3; the match to TRBD2 covers 8 bases. The germline gives CDR1 SGHNT, CDR2 YYREEE (reference sequence). The trim removed 1 base at V and 3 bases at J, leaving 7 bases unmatched. The CDR3 spans 16 residues. The CDR3 loop is CASSLREGLGTDTQYF. As DNA, the CDR3 is TGTGCCAGCAGCTTGCGGGAGGGCCTGGGAACAGATACGCAGTATTTT.